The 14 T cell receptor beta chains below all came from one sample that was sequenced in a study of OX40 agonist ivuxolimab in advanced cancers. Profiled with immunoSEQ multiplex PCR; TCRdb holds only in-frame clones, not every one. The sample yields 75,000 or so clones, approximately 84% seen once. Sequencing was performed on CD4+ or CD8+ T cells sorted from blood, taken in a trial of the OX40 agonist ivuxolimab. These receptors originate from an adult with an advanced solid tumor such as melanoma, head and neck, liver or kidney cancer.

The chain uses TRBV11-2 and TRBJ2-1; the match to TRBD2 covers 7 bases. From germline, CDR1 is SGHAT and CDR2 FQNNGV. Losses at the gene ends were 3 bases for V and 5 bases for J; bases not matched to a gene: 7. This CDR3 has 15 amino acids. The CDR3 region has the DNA TGTGCCAGCAGCTTCGGGGGGTGGGTGAACAATGAGCAGTTCTTC. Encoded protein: CASSFGGWVNNEQFF.

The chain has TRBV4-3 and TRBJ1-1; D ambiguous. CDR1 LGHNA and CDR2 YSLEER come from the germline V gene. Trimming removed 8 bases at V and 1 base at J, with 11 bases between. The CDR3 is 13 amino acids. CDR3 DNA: TGCGCCAGCGGGCAGACACCGAACACTGAAGCTTTCTTT. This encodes CASGQTPNTEAFF.

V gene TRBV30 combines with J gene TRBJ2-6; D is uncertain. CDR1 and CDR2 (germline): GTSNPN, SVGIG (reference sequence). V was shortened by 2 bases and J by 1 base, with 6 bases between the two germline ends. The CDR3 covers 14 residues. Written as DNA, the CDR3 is TGTGCCTGGAGTAAACGGTCTGGGGCCAACGTCCTGACTTTC. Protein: CAWSKRSGANVLTF.

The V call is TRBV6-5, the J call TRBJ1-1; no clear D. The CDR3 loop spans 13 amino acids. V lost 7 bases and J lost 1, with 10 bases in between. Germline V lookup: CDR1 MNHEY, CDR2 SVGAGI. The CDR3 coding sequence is TGTGCCAGCACGGGCAGAGAGAACACTGAAGCTTTCTTT. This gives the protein CASTGRENTEAFF.

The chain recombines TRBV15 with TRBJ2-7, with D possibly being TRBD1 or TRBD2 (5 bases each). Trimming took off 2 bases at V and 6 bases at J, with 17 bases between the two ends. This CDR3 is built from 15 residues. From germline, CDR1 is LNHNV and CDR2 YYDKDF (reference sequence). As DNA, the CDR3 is TGTGCCACCAGCAGACGGCGTAGGGGAGACCTCGAGCAGTACTTC. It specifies CATSRRRRGDLEQYF.

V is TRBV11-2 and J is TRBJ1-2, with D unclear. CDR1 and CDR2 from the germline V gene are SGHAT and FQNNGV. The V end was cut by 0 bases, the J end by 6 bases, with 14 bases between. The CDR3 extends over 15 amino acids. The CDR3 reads CASSLERAEVDGYTF. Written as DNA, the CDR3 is TGTGCCAGCAGCTTAGAGCGGGCGGAGGTGGATGGCTACACCTTC.

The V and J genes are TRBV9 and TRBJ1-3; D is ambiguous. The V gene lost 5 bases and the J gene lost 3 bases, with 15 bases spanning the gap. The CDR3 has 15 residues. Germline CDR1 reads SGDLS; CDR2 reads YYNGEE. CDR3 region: CASSGSLRGGNTIYF. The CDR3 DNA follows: TGTGCCAGCAGTGGCAGCCTACGTGGTGGAAACACCATATATTTT.

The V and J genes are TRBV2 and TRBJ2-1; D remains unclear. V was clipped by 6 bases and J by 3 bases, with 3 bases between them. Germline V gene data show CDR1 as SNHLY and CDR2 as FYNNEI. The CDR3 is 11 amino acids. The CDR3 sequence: CASSFYNEQFF. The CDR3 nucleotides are TGTGCCAGCAGCTTCTACAATGAGCAGTTCTTC.

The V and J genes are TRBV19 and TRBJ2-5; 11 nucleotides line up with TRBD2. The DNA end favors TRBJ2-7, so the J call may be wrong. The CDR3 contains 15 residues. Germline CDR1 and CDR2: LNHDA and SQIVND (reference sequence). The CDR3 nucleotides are TGTGCCAGTAGTATGGGGACTAGCGGCTTCTACGAGCAGTACTTC. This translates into CASSMGTSGFYEQYF.

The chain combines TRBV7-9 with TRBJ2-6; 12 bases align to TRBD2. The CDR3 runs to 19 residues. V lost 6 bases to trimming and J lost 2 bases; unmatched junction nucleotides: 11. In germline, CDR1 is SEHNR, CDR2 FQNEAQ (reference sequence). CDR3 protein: CASRAEGLAGTAGANVLTF. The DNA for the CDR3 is TGTGCCAGCAGGGCCGAAGGACTAGCGGGAACAGCTGGGGCCAACGTCCTGACTTTC.

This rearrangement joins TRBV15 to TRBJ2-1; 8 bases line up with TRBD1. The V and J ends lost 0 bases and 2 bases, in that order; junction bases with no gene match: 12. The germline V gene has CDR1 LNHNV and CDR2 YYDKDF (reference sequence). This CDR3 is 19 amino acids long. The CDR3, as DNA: TGTGCCACCAGCAGAGATCCCGGCAGGGGGCGGCTGGCCTACAATGAGCAGTTCTTC. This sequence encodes CATSRDPGRGRLAYNEQFF.

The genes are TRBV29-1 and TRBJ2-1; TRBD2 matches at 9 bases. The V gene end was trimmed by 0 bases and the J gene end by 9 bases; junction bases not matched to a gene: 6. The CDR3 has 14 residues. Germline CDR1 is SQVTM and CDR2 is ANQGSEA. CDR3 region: CSVEESGTSTEQFF. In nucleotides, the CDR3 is TGCAGCGTTGAAGAGTCGGGGACTAGCACTGAGCAGTTCTTC.

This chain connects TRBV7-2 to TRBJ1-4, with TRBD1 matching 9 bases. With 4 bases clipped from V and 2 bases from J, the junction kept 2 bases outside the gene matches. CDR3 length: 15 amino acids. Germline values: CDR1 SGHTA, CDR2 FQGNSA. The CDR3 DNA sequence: TGTGCCAGCAGCTGGACAGGGGATACTAATGAAAAACTGTTTTTT. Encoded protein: CASSWTGDTNEKLFF.

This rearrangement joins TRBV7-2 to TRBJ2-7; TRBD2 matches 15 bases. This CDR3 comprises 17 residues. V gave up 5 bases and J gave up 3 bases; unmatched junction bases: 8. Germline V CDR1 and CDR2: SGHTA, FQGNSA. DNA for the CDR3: TGTGCCAGCAGCCGGGGACTAGCGGGGGGCGGGAACTACGAGCAGTACTTC. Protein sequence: CASSRGLAGGGNYEQYF. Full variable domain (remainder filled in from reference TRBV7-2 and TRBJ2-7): GAGVSQSPSNKVTEKGKDVELRCDPISGHTALYWYRQSLGQGLEFLIYFQGNSAPDKSGLPSDRFSAERTGGSVSTLTIQRTQQEDSAVYLCASSRGLAGGGNYEQYFGPGTRLTVT.